One and the same sample provided the 29 T cell receptor beta chains below, sequenced in a study of blood T cell repertoires in COVID-19. Profiled with immunoSEQ multiplex PCR; TCRdb holds only in-frame clones, not every one. The data contain approximately 61,000 clones, 88% of them singletons. Sequenced input: peripheral blood. The source is a woman aged 80 or older with active COVID-19.

The rearrangement uses TRBV19 and TRBJ1-1; TRBD1 agrees at 8 bases. There are 16 residues in the CDR3. Germline CDR1 is LNHDA and CDR2 is SQIVND (reference sequence). The V gene end was trimmed by 6 bases and the J gene end by 1 base; junction bases not matched to a gene: 10. CDR3 coding DNA: TGTGCCAGTAGGTTCTGGGACAGGAGAGGGAACACTGAAGCTTTCTTT. As protein: CASRFWDRRGNTEAFF. The full variable domain, its missing parts supplied by reference TRBV19 and TRBJ1-1, is DGGITQSPKYLFRKEGQNVTLSCEQNLNHDAMYWYRQDPGQGLRLIYYSQIVNDFQKGDIAEGYSVSREKKESFPLTVTSAQKNPTAFYLCASRFWDRRGNTEAFFGQGTRLTVV.

This clone was counted between two and nine times. The chain has TRBV7-2 and TRBJ1-1, with D possibly being TRBD1 (6 bases). The CDR3 runs 14 residues. The germline gives CDR1 SGHTA, CDR2 FQGNSA. V shed 2 bases and J shed 1 base, with 8 bases lying between them. CDR3 protein: CASSLSGANTEAFF. The CDR3 nucleotides are TGTGCCAGCAGCTTATCAGGGGCGAACACTGAAGCTTTCTTT.

The chain couples TRBV29-1 to TRBJ1-5; D is uncertain. Germline-derived CDR1 and CDR2 are SQVTM and ANQGSEA. Trimming removed 4 bases from V and 4 bases from J, with 8 bases in between. There are 12 residues in the CDR3. The CDR3 sequence is CSVGAKNQPQHF. Written as DNA, the CDR3 is TGCAGCGTTGGGGCCAAGAATCAGCCCCAGCATTTT. Full variable domain (remainder filled in from reference TRBV29-1 and TRBJ1-5): SAVISQKPSRDICQRGTSLTIQCQVDSQVTMMFWYRQQPGQSLTLIATANQGSEATYESGFVIDKFPISRPNLTFSTLTVSNMSPEDSSIYLCSVGAKNQPQHFGDGTRLSIL.

As for this clone: This specimen includes other DNA sequences encoding the same CDR3. The chain combines TRBV6-5 with TRBJ1-2, with 8 bases matching TRBD1. This CDR3 has 16 residues. Trimming took 0 bases from V and 4 from J; bases not matched to a gene: 7. CDR1 MNHEY and CDR2 SVGAGI come from the germline V gene. CDR3 coding DNA: TGTGCCAGCAGTTACTCGAGAACAGGGGGTGGCTATGGCTACACCTTC. This sequence encodes CASSYSRTGGGYGYTF.

This chain joins TRBV5-1 and TRBJ1-6; 9 bases line up with TRBD1. Germline trimming cut 0 bases from V and 9 bases from J; bases unmatched to any gene: 1. Germline V gives CDR1 SGHRS, CDR2 YFSETQ. This CDR3 spans 14 amino acids. The CDR3 nucleotides are TGCGCCAGCAGCTTGGGACAGGGGGGTTCACCCCTCCACTTT. Its protein is CASSLGQGGSPLHF. Combining the CDR3 with reference TRBV5-1 and TRBJ1-6 gives the whole variable domain KAGVTQTPRYLIKTRGQQVTLSCSPISGHRSVSWYQQTPGQGLQFLFEYFSETQRNKGNFPGRFSGRQFSNSRSEMNVSTLELGDSALYLCASSLGQGGSPLHFGNGTRLTVT.

This CDR3 is CASSLAGNYGYTF. The CDR3 DNA is TGTGCCAGCAGCTTAGCGGGGAACTATGGCTACACCTTC. J is TRBJ1-2 and V is TRBV11-2, with D unclear. Trimming removed 1 base at V and 2 bases at J, with 5 bases between. The CDR3 covers 13 residues. Germline V gene data show CDR1 as SGHAT and CDR2 as FQNNGV.

The CDR3 loop is CASSRPGDSPLHF. CDR3 DNA sequence: TGTGCCAGCAGCAGGCCGGGGGATTCACCCCTCCACTTT. The genes are TRBV28 and TRBJ1-6, with D maybe TRBD1 (5 bases). V lost 6 bases and J lost 8, with 11 bases in between. This CDR3 spans 13 amino acids. Germline V gene sequence: CDR1 MDHEN, CDR2 SYDVKM.

With respect to this clone: Other DNA sequences in the sample encode the same CDR3. The V and J genes are TRBV7-2 and TRBJ1-3; no clear D gene. The CDR3 is made up of 15 amino acids. The V end was cut by 2 bases, the J end by 0 bases, with 8 bases between. CDR1 and CDR2 (germline): SGHTA, FQGNSA. Written as DNA, the CDR3 is TGTGCCAGCAGCTTAAAGGGAGCCTCTGGAAACACCATATATTTT. Amino acids: CASSLKGASGNTIYF.

The chain uses TRBV9 and TRBJ1-5; perhaps TRBD1 as D (6 bases). Germline V gene lookup returns CDR1 SGDLS and CDR2 YYNGEE. The CDR3 covers 14 residues. Trimming removed 7 bases from V and 6 bases from J, with 17 bases in between. In DNA form, the CDR3 reads TGTGCCAGCGGATCTAACAGGGTGGGTCAGCCCCAGCATTTT. Protein product: CASGSNRVGQPQHF. Drawing the rest from reference TRBV9 and TRBJ1-5, the complete variable domain is DSGVTQTPKHLITATGQRVTLRCSPRSGDLSVYWYQQSLDQGLQFLIQYYNGEERAKGNILERFSAQQFPDLHSELNLSSLELGDSALYFCASGSNRVGQPQHFGDGTRLSIL.

V and J are TRBV5-1 and TRBJ1-4, with 8 bases that match TRBD1. CDR3 length: 15 residues. The junction had 9 bases not matched to a gene; V was cut back by 4 bases and J by 7 bases. Germline V gene data show CDR1 as SGHRS and CDR2 as YFSETQ. This chain's CDR3 is CASSDRQGRAEKLFF. In DNA form, the CDR3 reads TGCGCCAGCAGCGATCGACAGGGGAGGGCTGAAAAACTGTTTTTT.

The chain couples TRBV7-8 to TRBJ2-5; TRBD2 matches 11 bases. CDR1 and CDR2 (germline): SGHVS, FQNEAQ. Trimming cost V 1 base and J 7 bases; bases outside gene matches: 11. This CDR3 has 17 residues. CDR3 loop: CASSLGLSGGVAGTQYF. The CDR3 nucleotides are TGTGCCAGCAGCTTAGGTCTTAGCGGGGGGGTCGCGGGGACCCAGTACTTC. The full variable domain, completed using reference TRBV7-8 and TRBJ2-5, is GAGVSQSPRYKVAKRGQDVALRCDPISGHVSLFWYQQALGQGPEFLTYFQNEAQLDKSGLPSDRFFAERPEGSVSTLKIQRTQQEDSAVYLCASSLGLSGGVAGTQYFGPGTRLLVL.

This clone appeared a single time. The chain uses TRBV7-8 and TRBJ2-1; no definite D call. Trimming removed 5 bases at V and 4 bases at J, with 6 bases between. CDR1 and CDR2 (germline): SGHVS, FQNEAQ. This CDR3 contains 12 residues. CDR3 sequence: CASSRPYNEQFF. The DNA for the CDR3 is TGTGCCAGCAGCCGTCCATACAATGAGCAGTTCTTC.

J is TRBJ2-2 and V is TRBV24-1, with TRBD1 identical over 8 bases. V dropped 5 bases and J dropped 3; count of bases not matched to a gene: 4. Germline-derived CDR1 and CDR2 are KGHDR and SFDVKD. The CDR3 has 15 amino acids. This CDR3 reads CATSGQGADTGELFF. For the CDR3, the DNA is TGTGCCACCAGTGGCCAGGGGGCTGACACCGGGGAGCTGTTTTTT.

V gene TRBV20-1 combines with J gene TRBJ2-5, with D tentatively TRBD2 (6 bases). The CDR3 runs to 14 residues. Germline V gives CDR1 DFQATT, CDR2 SNEGSKA (reference sequence). V was trimmed by 3 bases and J by 0 bases, leaving 11 bases between them. DNA for the CDR3: TGCAGTGCTAGTTCCGGGACTTACCAAGAGACCCAGTACTTC. It specifies CSASSGTYQETQYF.

This chain joins TRBV4-1 and TRBJ2-3; TRBD2 agrees at 8 bases. The CDR3 extends over 15 amino acids. J lost 0 bases, V lost 4 bases, and 3 bases had no gene match. Germline CDR1 MGHRA, CDR2 YSYEKL. Written as DNA, the CDR3 is TGCGCCAGCAGCCTTCGGGGGGGGAGCACAGATACGCAGTATTTT. It codes for CASSLRGGSTDTQYF.

The V gene is TRBV7-9, the J gene TRBJ2-1, with TRBD2 matching 12 bases. CDR1 is SEHNR, CDR2 FQNEAQ, per germline (reference sequence). The V segment lost 2 bases and the J segment 4 bases; nucleotides outside the gene matches: 0. The CDR3 loop spans 15 amino acids. CDR3 in amino acids: CASSLTSGGYNEQFF. Here the CDR3 DNA reads TGTGCCAGCAGCTTAACTAGCGGGGGGTACAATGAGCAGTTCTTC.

The V call is TRBV30, the J call TRBJ2-3, with D tentatively TRBD2 (6 bases). CDR3 size: 14 residues. Per germline, CDR1 GTSNPN and CDR2 SVGIG (reference sequence). V lost 2 bases and J 0 bases, leaving 9 bases between the germline ends. The CDR3 sequence is CAWSWRGSTDTQYF. The CDR3 coding sequence is TGTGCCTGGAGTTGGCGGGGTAGCACAGATACGCAGTATTTT.

The chain is built from TRBV27 and TRBJ2-3; 8 nucleotides match TRBD2. Germline trimming cut 6 bases from V and 3 bases from J; bases unmatched to any gene: 11. The CDR3 runs 16 residues. Germline CDR1 and CDR2: MNHEY and SMNVEV (reference sequence). The CDR3, as DNA: TGTGCCAGCAGCACGCCGGGAGGGGCCGGGACAGATACGCAGTATTTT. Translating gives CASSTPGGAGTDTQYF.

This chain links TRBV30 with TRBJ1-4; 11 nucleotides match TRBD1. The CDR3 sequence is 15 residues long. Germline CDR1 is GTSNPN and CDR2 is SVGIG (reference sequence). J lost 7 bases, V lost 5 bases, and 9 bases had no gene match. The CDR3 spells CAWASTGTGGEKLFF. CDR3 coding DNA: TGTGCCTGGGCTTCGACCGGGACAGGGGGTGAAAAACTGTTTTTT.

The rearrangement joins TRBV13 to TRBJ2-1, with TRBD2 matching over 8 bases. This CDR3 spans 15 amino acids. Germline loops: CDR1 PRHDT, CDR2 FYEKMQ (reference sequence). Losses at the gene ends were 0 bases for V and 5 bases for J; bases not matched to a gene: 3. CDR3 sequence (DNA): TGTGCCAGCAGCTTAGGGCGGGGGGCTCACAATGAGCAGTTCTTC. It is translated as CASSLGRGAHNEQFF.

This chain uses TRBV6-5 with TRBJ2-7, with 11 bases matching TRBD1. CDR1 MNHEY and CDR2 SVGAGI come from the germline V gene. The CDR3 runs 15 residues. V lost 0 bases and J lost 4; bases outside the gene matches: 2. The CDR3 DNA is TGTGCCAGCAGTTACTCCGGGACAGGGGGATACGAGCAGTACTTC. It yields the protein CASSYSGTGGYEQYF.

This clone was observed once. The rearrangement uses TRBV7-2 and TRBJ1-2; D is possibly TRBD1 (5 bases). CDR1 is SGHTA, CDR2 FQGNSA, per germline. The ends were cut back, 3 bases at V and 1 base at J, with 15 bases in the middle. The CDR3 length is 16 residues. CDR3 amino acids: CASSLGGAAGNYGYTF. The CDR3 DNA reads TGTGCCAGCAGCTTGGGAGGGGCCGCTGGTAACTATGGCTACACCTTC.

The CDR3 loop reads CASSRDRGSSGNTIYF. Here the CDR3 DNA reads TGTGCCAGCAGCCGTGACAGGGGAAGTTCGGGAAACACCATATATTTT. V usage is TRBV4-2 and J usage is TRBJ1-3, with TRBD1 identical over 8 bases. After removal of 4 bases from V and 4 bases from J, the junction contained 9 bases not matched to a gene. The CDR3 has 16 amino acids. The germline CDR1 and CDR2 sequences are LGHNA and YNFKEQ.

J is TRBJ2-7 and V is TRBV13; D perhaps matches TRBD2 (5 bases). Per germline, CDR1 PRHDT and CDR2 FYEKMQ (reference sequence). The CDR3 is made up of 13 amino acids. V lost 1 base and J 3 bases, leaving 7 bases between the germline ends. The CDR3 coding sequence is TGTGCCAGCAGCTTAGCGGGGTACTACGAGCAGTACTTC. Encoded protein: CASSLAGYYEQYF.

The chain uses TRBV11-3 and TRBJ2-3, with unresolved D. The V gene lost 4 bases and the J gene lost 3 bases, with 8 bases spanning the gap. The CDR3 has 13 amino acids. The germline CDR1 and CDR2 sequences are SGHNT and YENEEA. CDR3 in amino acids: CASSSRLTDTQYF. DNA of the CDR3: TGTGCCAGCAGCTCGCGACTTACAGATACGCAGTATTTT.

The rearrangement joins TRBV27 to TRBJ2-7, with D possibly being TRBD2 (5 bases). The CDR3 has 16 amino acids. Trimming removed 2 bases at V and 2 bases at J, with 16 bases between. The germline V gene has CDR1 MNHEY and CDR2 SMNVEV (reference sequence). CDR3 in DNA: TGTGCCAGCAGTTTAGAGCGGCCTTACCACCCCTACGAGCAGTACTTC. Translation: CASSLERPYHPYEQYF.

The genes are TRBV6-5 and TRBJ2-2; D ambiguous. V shed 4 bases and J shed 6 bases, with 9 bases lying between them. In germline, CDR1 is MNHEY, CDR2 SVGAGI. The CDR3 runs to 13 residues. DNA for the CDR3: TGTGCCAGCAGTTTGACTCTCGCCGGGGAGCTGTTTTTT. Its translation is CASSLTLAGELFF.

The genes are TRBV2 and TRBJ2-7; 9 bases agree with TRBD1. J lost 4 bases, V lost 8 bases, and 6 bases had no gene match. This CDR3 spans 13 amino acids. Per germline, CDR1 SNHLY and CDR2 FYNNEI. This chain's CDR3 is CASGRTGDYEQYF. The CDR3 DNA reads TGTGCCAGCGGTCGGACAGGGGATTACGAGCAGTACTTC.

The V call is TRBV9, the J call TRBJ1-1; D is possibly TRBD1 (6 bases). Germline CDR1 and CDR2: SGDLS and YYNGEE. Trimming took 0 bases from V and 5 from J, leaving 14 bases between them. The CDR3 has 15 residues. The CDR3 reads CASSVVSGGRTEAFF. CDR3 sequence (DNA): TGTGCCAGCAGCGTAGTATCCGGGGGGCGGACTGAAGCTTTCTTT. The complete variable domain, with remaining parts taken from reference TRBV9 and TRBJ1-1, reads DSGVTQTPKHLITATGQRVTLRCSPRSGDLSVYWYQQSLDQGLQFLIQYYNGEERAKGNILERFSAQQFPDLHSELNLSSLELGDSALYFCASSVVSGGRTEAFFGQGTRLTVV.